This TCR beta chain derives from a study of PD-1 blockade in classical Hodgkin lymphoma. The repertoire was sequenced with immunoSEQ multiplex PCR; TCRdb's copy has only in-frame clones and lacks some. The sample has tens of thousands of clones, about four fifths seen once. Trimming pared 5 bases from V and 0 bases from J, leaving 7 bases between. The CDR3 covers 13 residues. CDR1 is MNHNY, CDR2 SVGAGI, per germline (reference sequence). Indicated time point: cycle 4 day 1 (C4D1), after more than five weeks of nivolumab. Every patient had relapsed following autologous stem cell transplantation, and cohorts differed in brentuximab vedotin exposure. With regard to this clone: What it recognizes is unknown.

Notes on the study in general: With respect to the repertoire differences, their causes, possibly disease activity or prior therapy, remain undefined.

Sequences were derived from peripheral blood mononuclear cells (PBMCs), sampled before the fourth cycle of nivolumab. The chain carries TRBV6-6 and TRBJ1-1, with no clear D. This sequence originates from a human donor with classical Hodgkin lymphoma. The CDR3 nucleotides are TGTGCCAGCAGTCGGAACATGAACACTGAAGCTTTCTTT. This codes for CASSRNMNTEAFF.